This TCR beta chain was observed in a study of T cells expressing NK-cell markers (dated by TCRdb to 2018 to 2020). Context from the whole study: In sorted CD3+CD56+NKG2C+, CD3+CD56+NKG2C- and CD3+CD56-NKG2C+ T-cell subsets from about 8 donors, TCR beta-chain repertoires were profiled. Among the eight sequenced donors, seven were HCMV-seropositive and one was HCMV-seronegative. The eight sequenced donors were randomly selected healthy volunteers, three men and five women. The libraries were sequenced on Illumina HiSeq 2000/2500, MiSeq or NextSeq, producing 2 x 150 bp reads.

The germline V gene (reference sequence) sets CDR1 to MNHEY and CDR2 to SMNVEV. Including cysteine and phenylalanine, the CDR3 has 14 amino acids. The DNA is not on file. These reads were obtained on an Illumina HiSeq 2000. 5'RACE template switching, by which a universal primer site and unique molecular identifiers were added, was used to make TCR beta cDNA libraries. Priming for cDNA synthesis came from the TCR beta constant segment, and two successive PCR amplification steps followed. For the original study's pipeline: Reads were demultiplexed and grouped by UMI with MIGEC, and clonotypes were assembled and quantified with MiTCR. To exclude erroneous sequences, only TCR cDNA sequences supported by at least two reads were retained. The tcR package was used for downstream repertoire analysis, with clonotypes matched between fractions based on CDR3 nucleotide sequence plus V segment. VDJmatch was used to annotate antigen specificity against VDJdb, with one amino acid substitution in CDR3 allowed. With the reads reprocessed by TCRdb, a single entry stands for each CDR3 protein sequence and no DNA is reported. What appears here as the V and J calls and clone size reflects TCRdb's work, not the paper's. The sample's own table lists about 390,000 distinct CDR3 sequences. The leading ten clones occupy about 10% of the sample.

Points the paper makes about the study in general: It remained unclear whether the expanded NKG2C-expressing T cell clones were specific for HCMV antigens. Those dominant clonotypes were again the most abundant among CD3+CD56-NKG2C+ cells in a handful of donors, at roughly 25-65%. In over 5 donors, the dominant CD3+CD56+NKG2C+ clonotypes were among the top 10 CD8+ clonotypes and accounted for about 1.0-8% of CD8+ T cells.

HCMV serostatus was determined by detecting HCMV-specific IgG in serum with a commercial ELISA kit. Peripheral blood mononuclear cells were isolated from blood by Ficoll density gradient centrifugation. Of note for this clonotype: The antigen it recognizes is unknown.

Sequencing was performed on blood T cells: a sorted CD56 or NKG2C T cell subset, CD4+ or CD8+ T cells, or bulk PBMC T cells (not recorded which). The sequence links TRBV27 to TRBJ1-4. The sequence came from a woman aged 45-60 years in good health. Donor details come from another sample of the same person, matched by shared clones. The CDR3 here reads CASSLSTGDGKLFF.